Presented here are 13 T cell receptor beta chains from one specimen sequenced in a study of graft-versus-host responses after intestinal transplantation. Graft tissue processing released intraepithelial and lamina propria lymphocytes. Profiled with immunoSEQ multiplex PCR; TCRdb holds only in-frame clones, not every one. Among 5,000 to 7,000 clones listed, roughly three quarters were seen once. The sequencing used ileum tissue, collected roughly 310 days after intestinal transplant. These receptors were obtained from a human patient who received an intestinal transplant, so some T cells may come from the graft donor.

CDR3 residues: CASANRGGLAPLHF. The CDR3 DNA is TGTGCCAGCGCCAACCGGGGGGGGCTGGCACCCCTCCACTTT. The rearrangement uses TRBV27 and TRBJ1-6; D is perhaps TRBD1 (6 bases). CDR3 length equals 14 residues. The V gene's germline CDR1 is MNHEY and CDR2 SMNVEV (reference sequence). V dropped 8 bases and J dropped 11 bases, with 19 bases sitting between them.

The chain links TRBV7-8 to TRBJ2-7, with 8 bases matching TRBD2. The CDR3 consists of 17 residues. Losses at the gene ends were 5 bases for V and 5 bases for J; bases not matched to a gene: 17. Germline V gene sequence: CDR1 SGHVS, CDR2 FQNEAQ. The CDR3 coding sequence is TGTGCCAGCAGCACCCGGAATAGCGGGATCTTTCGGAACGAGCAGTACTTC. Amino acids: CASSTRNSGIFRNEQYF.

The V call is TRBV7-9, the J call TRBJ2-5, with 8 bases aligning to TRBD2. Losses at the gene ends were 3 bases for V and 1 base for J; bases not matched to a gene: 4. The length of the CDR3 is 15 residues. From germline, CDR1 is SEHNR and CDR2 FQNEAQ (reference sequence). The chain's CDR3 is CASSFDAGGQETQYF. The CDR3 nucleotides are TGTGCCAGCAGCTTCGATGCGGGAGGCCAAGAGACCCAGTACTTC.

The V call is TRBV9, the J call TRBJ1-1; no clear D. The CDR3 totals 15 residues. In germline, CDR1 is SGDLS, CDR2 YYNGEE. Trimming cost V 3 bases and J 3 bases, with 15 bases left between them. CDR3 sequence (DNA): TGTGCCAGCAGCGAGGCTGGGATCCTGGACACTGAAGCTTTCTTT. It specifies CASSEAGILDTEAFF.

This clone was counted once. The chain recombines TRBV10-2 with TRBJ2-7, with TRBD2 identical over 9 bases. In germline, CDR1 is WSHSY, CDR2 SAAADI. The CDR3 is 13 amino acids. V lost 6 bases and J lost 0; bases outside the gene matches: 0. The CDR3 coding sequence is TGCGCCAGCAGGACTAGCGGCTCCTACGAGCAGTACTTC. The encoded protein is CASRTSGSYEQYF.

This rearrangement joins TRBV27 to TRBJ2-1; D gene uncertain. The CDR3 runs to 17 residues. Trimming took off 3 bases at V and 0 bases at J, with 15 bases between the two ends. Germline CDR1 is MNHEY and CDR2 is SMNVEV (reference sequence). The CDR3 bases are TGTGCCAGCAGTTTTACCCTCGCAAGCAGCTCCTACAATGAGCAGTTCTTC. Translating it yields CASSFTLASSSYNEQFF.

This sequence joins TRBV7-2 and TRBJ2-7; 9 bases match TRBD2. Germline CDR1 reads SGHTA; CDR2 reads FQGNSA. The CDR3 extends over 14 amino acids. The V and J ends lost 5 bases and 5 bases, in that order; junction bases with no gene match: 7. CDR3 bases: TGTGCCAGCAGCGCCGGGACTAGCAGAAACGAGCAGTACTTC. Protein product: CASSAGTSRNEQYF.

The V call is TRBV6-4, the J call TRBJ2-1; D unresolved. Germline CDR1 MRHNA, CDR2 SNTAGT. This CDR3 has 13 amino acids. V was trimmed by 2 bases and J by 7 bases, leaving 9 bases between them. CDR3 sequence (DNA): TGTGCCAGCAGTGACCTACTATGGAATGAGCAGTTCTTC. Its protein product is CASSDLLWNEQFF.

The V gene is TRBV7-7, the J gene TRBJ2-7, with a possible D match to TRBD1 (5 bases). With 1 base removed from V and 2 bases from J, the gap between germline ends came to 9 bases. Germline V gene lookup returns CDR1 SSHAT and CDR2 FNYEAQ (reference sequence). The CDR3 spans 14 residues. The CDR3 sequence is CASSLEPGTYEQYF. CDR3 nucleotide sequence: TGTGCCAGCAGCTTAGAGCCAGGGACCTACGAGCAGTACTTC.

In nucleotides, the CDR3 is TGCGCCAGCAACCGGGACCGGAACACCGGGGAGCTGTTTTTT. Its protein product is CASNRDRNTGELFF. V and J are TRBV10-1 and TRBJ2-2, with D tentatively TRBD1 or TRBD2 (5 bases each). Trimming took 7 bases from V and 1 from J, leaving 10 bases between them. CDR1 and CDR2 from the germline V gene are WNHNN and SYGVQD (reference sequence). This CDR3 comprises 14 residues.

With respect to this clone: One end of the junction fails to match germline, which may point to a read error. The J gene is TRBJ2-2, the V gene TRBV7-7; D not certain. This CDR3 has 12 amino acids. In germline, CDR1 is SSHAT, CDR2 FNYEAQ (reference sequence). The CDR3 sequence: CASSPPTGELFF. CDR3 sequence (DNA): TGTGCTAGCAGCCCACCGACCGGGGAGCTGTTTTTT.

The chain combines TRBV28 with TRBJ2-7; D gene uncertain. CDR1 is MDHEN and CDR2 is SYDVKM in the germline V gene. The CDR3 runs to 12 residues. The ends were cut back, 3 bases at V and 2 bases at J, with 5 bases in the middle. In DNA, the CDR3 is TGTGCCAGCAGTTTGGGTACCTACGAGCAGTACTTC. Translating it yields CASSLGTYEQYF.

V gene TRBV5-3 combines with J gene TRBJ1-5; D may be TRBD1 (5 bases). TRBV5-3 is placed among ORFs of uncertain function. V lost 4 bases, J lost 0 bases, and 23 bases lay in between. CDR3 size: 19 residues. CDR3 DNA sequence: TGTGCCAGAAGCCCAGGCGGTCCCGGGACGGGTTATAGCAATCAGCCCCAGCATTTT. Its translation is CARSPGGPGTGYSNQPQHF.